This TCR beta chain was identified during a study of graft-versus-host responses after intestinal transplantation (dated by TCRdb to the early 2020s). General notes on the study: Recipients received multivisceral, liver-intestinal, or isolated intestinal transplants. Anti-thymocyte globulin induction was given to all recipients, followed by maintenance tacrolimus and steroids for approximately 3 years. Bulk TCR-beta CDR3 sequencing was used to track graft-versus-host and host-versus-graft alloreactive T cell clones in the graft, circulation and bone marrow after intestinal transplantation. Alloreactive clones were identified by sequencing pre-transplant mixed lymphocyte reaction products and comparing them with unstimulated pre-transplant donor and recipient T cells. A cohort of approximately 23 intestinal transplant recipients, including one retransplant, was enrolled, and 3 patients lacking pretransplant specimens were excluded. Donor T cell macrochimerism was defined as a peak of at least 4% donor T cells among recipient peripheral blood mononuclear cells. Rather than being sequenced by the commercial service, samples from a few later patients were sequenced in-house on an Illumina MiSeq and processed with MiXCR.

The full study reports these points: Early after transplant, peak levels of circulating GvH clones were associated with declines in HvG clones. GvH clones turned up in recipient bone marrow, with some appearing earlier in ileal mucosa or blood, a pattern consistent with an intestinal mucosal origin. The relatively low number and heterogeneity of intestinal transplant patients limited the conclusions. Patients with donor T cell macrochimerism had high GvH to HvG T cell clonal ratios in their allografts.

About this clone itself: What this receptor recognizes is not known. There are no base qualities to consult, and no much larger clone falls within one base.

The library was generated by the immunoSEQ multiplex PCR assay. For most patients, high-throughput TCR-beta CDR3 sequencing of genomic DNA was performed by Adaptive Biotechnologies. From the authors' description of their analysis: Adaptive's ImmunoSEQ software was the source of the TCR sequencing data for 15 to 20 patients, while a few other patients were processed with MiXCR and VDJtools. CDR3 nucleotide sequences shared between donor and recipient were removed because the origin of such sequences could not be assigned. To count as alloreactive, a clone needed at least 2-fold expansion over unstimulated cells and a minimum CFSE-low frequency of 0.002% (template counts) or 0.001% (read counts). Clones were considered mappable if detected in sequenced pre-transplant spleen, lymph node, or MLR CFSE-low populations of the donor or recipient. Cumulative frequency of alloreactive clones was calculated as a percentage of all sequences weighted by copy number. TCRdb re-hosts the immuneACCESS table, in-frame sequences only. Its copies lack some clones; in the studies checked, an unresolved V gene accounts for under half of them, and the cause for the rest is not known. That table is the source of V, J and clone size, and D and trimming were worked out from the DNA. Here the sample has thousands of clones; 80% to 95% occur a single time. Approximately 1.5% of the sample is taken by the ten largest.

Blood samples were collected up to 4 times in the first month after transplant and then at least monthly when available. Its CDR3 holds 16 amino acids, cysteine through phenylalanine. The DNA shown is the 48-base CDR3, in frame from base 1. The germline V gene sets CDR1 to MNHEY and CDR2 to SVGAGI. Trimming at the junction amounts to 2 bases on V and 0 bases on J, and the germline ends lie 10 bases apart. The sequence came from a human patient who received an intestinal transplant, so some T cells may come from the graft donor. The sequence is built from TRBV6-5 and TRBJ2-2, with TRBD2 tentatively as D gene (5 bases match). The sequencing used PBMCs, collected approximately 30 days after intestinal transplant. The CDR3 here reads CASSYGSGTNTGELFF. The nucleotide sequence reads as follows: TGTGCCAGCAGTTACGGGTCGGGGACGAACACCGGGGAGCTGTTTTTT.